This T cell receptor (beta chain) was identified during a study of CD8 T cells in acute hepatitis C reinfection. Whole-study findings and limits: NS3-1073 specific cells were too rare to sort at chronic follow-up.

The data were produced by immunoSEQ multiplex PCR, yet TCRdb's version contains in-frame clones alone and is incomplete. The sample contains about 38,000 clones, 80% to 90% of which appear only once. In regard to this clone: What it recognizes is unknown.

Looked up from germline, CDR1 is KGHSH and CDR2 is LQKENI. V shed 9 bases, J shed 6 bases, and the junction held 7 bases outside the gene matches. The CDR3 is 12 residues long. Documented time point: naive CD8 control sorted from an acute-time-point sample. A positive HCV RNA or antibody test following a negative test within 24 weeks defined acute primary infection. Sequencing used naive CD8+ T cells from PBMCs. The source is a woman aged 18-29 years who spontaneously cleared hepatitis C infection. This chain joins TRBV18 and TRBJ1-2; 7 nucleotides line up with TRBD1. This chain's CDR3 is CASSDREDGYTF. The CDR3 coding sequence is TGTGCCAGTTCTGACAGGGAGGATGGCTACACCTTC.